Below, 17 T cell receptor beta chains from the same sample are listed, as sequenced in a study of response to subunit inactivated influenza vaccine. One entry per CDR3 protein results from TCRdb running MiXCR on the RT-PCR reads. The sample shows about 480,000 distinct CDR3 sequences, roughly 25% of them seen only once. Sequenced here: CD4+ T cells sorted from PBMCs, sampled around 5 days after vaccination. These receptor sequences come from a man in his fifties or sixties who received an inactivated influenza vaccine.

The gene calls are TRBV28 and TRBJ2-1, with 7 positions matching TRBD2. Germline V CDR1 and CDR2: MDHEN, SYDVKM. The CDR3 is 14 residues long. V shed 6 bases and J 7 bases; nucleotides not matched to a gene: 9. For the CDR3, the DNA is TGTGCCAGCAGACCTAGACTAGCTGCGAATGAGCAGTTCTTC. This encodes CASRPRLAANEQFF. The variable domain in full, with the rest retrieved from reference TRBV28 and TRBJ2-1, is DVKVTQSSRYLVKRTGEKVFLECVQDMDHENMFWYRQDPGLGLRLIYFSYDVKMKEKGDIPEGYSVSREKKERFSLILESASTNQTSMYLCASRPRLAANEQFFGPGTRLTVL.

The chain couples TRBV11-1 to TRBJ2-7; the match to TRBD1 covers 8 bases. The CDR3 runs to 17 residues. Germline CDR1 is SGHAT and CDR2 is FQDESV (reference sequence). V shed 1 base and J 0 bases; nucleotides not matched to a gene: 8. The CDR3 spells CASSLGPLGQGSYEQYF. CDR3 in DNA: TGTGCCAGCAGCTTAGGTCCACTAGGACAGGGCTCCTACGAGCAGTACTTC.

The chain joins TRBV11-2 to TRBJ2-7; D is unclear. The CDR3 is made up of 16 amino acids. V was clipped by 1 base and J by 0 bases, with 13 bases between them. Germline lookup yields CDR1 SGHAT and CDR2 FQNNGV. CDR3 region: CASSLAARASSYEQYF. The DNA for the CDR3 is TGTGCCAGCAGCTTAGCGGCTAGGGCAAGCTCCTACGAGCAGTACTTC.

This clonotype was counted at least ten times. This chain uses TRBV5-1 with TRBJ2-2; TRBD1 is a possible D gene (6 bases). V gave up 2 bases and J gave up 5 bases, with 7 bases separating them. The CDR3 sequence is 13 residues long. In germline, CDR1 is SGHRS, CDR2 YFSETQ. CDR3 sequence: CASSFQGTGELFF. CDR3 coding DNA: TGCGCCAGCAGCTTCCAGGGGACCGGGGAGCTGTTTTTT.

This clonotype has more than one count but fewer than ten. This chain uses TRBV10-3 with TRBJ2-7; D remains unclear. This CDR3 contains 15 residues. V dropped 3 bases and J dropped 0 bases, with 12 bases sitting between them. Germline V gives CDR1 ENHRY, CDR2 SYGVKD. This chain's CDR3 is CAISDSFLDSYEQYF. The CDR3 nucleotides are TGTGCCATCAGTGATTCTTTTCTCGACTCCTACGAGCAGTACTTC.

The J gene is TRBJ2-1, the V gene TRBV15; weak D call: TRBD2 (6 bases). Between the trimmed V and J ends, which lost 4 bases and 1 base, there was a span of 14 bases. This CDR3 has 16 amino acids. CDR1 and CDR2 from the germline V gene are LNHNV and YYDKDF (reference sequence). The CDR3 protein is CATSKSRGSSYNEQFF. DNA for the CDR3: TGTGCCACCAGCAAGAGCCGGGGGAGTTCCTACAATGAGCAGTTCTTC.

This clonotype is a singleton in its sample. The rearrangement uses TRBV19 and TRBJ2-2; D might be TRBD1 or TRBD2, each matching 5 bases. The CDR3 sequence is 16 residues long. Germline V gene lookup returns CDR1 LNHDA and CDR2 SQIVND (reference sequence). V was cut by 1 base and J by 0 bases, with 9 bases left in between. CDR3 sequence: CASSIGGTANTGELFF. For the CDR3, the DNA is TGTGCCAGTAGTATAGGTGGGACCGCGAACACCGGGGAGCTGTTTTTT.

This chain connects TRBV6-1 to TRBJ2-7, with D possibly TRBD2 on 6 matching bases. The CDR3 runs to 14 residues. Germline values: CDR1 MNHNS, CDR2 SASEGT. V dropped 7 bases and J dropped 3 bases, with 16 bases sitting between them. The CDR3 nucleotides are TGTGCCAGCACCGGGCCGGAGGGACGCTACGAGCAGTACTTC. Residues: CASTGPEGRYEQYF.

DNA of the CDR3: TGCAGTGCTAGAGATCCGGGACCCGCGGCTTTCTTT. It translates to CSARDPGPAAFF. This chain connects TRBV20-1 to TRBJ1-1, with TRBD1 as a possible D gene (5 bases). Trimming removed 0 bases from V and 11 bases from J, with 13 bases in between. The germline gives CDR1 DFQATT, CDR2 SNEGSKA (reference sequence). The CDR3 runs to 12 residues.

This clonotype turned up a few times. This sequence joins TRBV2 and TRBJ1-6; 9 nucleotides align to TRBD1. Per the germline V gene, CDR1 is SNHLY and CDR2 is FYNNEI. The CDR3 runs to 15 residues. V was pared by 8 bases and J by 7 bases, with 9 bases of the junction left unmatched. DNA of the CDR3: TGTGCCAGCTCGGGCGGGACAGGGAAGAATTCACCCCTCCACTTT. Its protein is CASSGGTGKNSPLHF.

The chain is built from TRBV5-1 and TRBJ2-3; D possibly corresponds to TRBD1 (7 bases). CDR3 length equals 13 residues. Germline V gene data show CDR1 as SGHRS and CDR2 as YFSETQ. V lost 1 base, J lost 10 bases, and 13 bases lay in between. The CDR3 coding sequence is TGCGCCAGCAGCTTGACAGGGGAGGTGGCGCAGTATTTT. Residues: CASSLTGEVAQYF.

This clonotype was observed a handful of times. The V gene is TRBV6-1, the J gene TRBJ2-1; D possibly corresponds to TRBD2 (7 bases). Germline values: CDR1 MNHNS, CDR2 SASEGT. The CDR3 spans 15 residues. Trimming shortened V by 7 bases and J by 4 bases, and 17 bases separated the two germline ends. As DNA, the CDR3 is TGTGCCAGCAAGGGGGGCGGGAGTGTTTACAATGAGCAGTTCTTC. As protein: CASKGGGSVYNEQFF.

This clonotype showed up just a few times. The V and J genes are TRBV13 and TRBJ1-2, with 11 bases fitting TRBD1. The V gene end was trimmed by 5 bases and the J gene end by 6 bases; junction bases not matched to a gene: 2. From germline, CDR1 is PRHDT and CDR2 FYEKMQ (reference sequence). The CDR3 is 13 residues long. This CDR3 reads CASSRGQGDGYTF. The CDR3 bases are TGTGCCAGCAGCCGGGGACAGGGGGATGGCTACACCTTC.

The rearrangement joins TRBV20-1 to TRBJ2-1; 7 nucleotides match TRBD2. CDR3 size: 14 residues. V dropped 4 bases and J dropped 0; count of bases not matched to a gene: 3. Germline lookup yields CDR1 DFQATT and CDR2 SNEGSKA (reference sequence). The CDR3 bases are TGCAGTGCTACGCGGGAGAGCTCCTACAATGAGCAGTTCTTC. Its translation is CSATRESSYNEQFF.

This chain joins TRBV29-1 and TRBJ2-5; weak D call: TRBD1 (5 bases). This CDR3 is 15 amino acids long. Trimming removed 4 bases at V and 3 bases at J, with 18 bases between. Germline-derived CDR1 and CDR2 are SQVTM and ANQGSEA. The CDR3 reads CSVVLLQGVKETQYF. CDR3 nucleotides: TGCAGCGTTGTCCTCCTCCAGGGCGTTAAAGAGACCCAGTACTTC.

The CDR3 is CASSFSGEGNQPQHF. Here the CDR3 DNA reads TGTGCCAGCAGTTTCTCGGGAGAGGGCAATCAGCCCCAGCATTTT. The chain recombines TRBV12-3 or TRBV12-4 with TRBJ1-5; D gene ambiguous. This CDR3 spans 15 amino acids. V was trimmed by 3 bases and J by 2 bases, leaving 11 bases between them.

The chain employs TRBV10-3 and TRBJ2-2; unclear D gene. This CDR3 has 13 amino acids. Germline assignment: CDR1 ENHRY and CDR2 SYGVKD. V was cut by 8 bases and J by 3 bases, with 10 bases left in between. The CDR3: CAIGKSDTGELFF. The CDR3, as DNA: TGTGCCATCGGAAAGTCTGACACCGGGGAGCTGTTTTTT.